Sequencing of this TCR beta chain was carried out in a study of blood T cells in healthy people across ages. Study findings and constraints: Among T cells, TCR beta diversity per million cells dropped roughly linearly as age rose. TCR beta diversity was tightly associated with the proportion of naive T cells.

In terms of origin and age, donors were healthy Caucasian individuals from Russia aged roughly 6 to 95. Approximately 10 milliliters was the volume of peripheral blood drawn from each donor. Primers used in a second PCR of roughly 6 to 12 cycles were a sample-barcoded 5' primer and a J-beta primer mix. TCRdb called the 5' RACE reads again in MiXCR, with one record for every CDR3 protein. The table lists approximately 880,000 distinct CDR3 sequences, under 50% of them singletons. The V gene end was trimmed by 5 bases and the J gene end by 4 bases; junction bases not matched to a gene: 8. Germline V lookup: CDR1 SGHTA, CDR2 FQGNSA. The CDR3 sequence is 15 residues long. Concerning this clonotype: Its antigen remains unknown.

The chain couples TRBV7-2 to TRBJ2-1; 7 bases map to TRBD1. Sequencing was performed on blood. The clonotype comes from a man aged 25-45 years in good health. CDR3 sequence reads: CASSEGQHQYNEQFF. The CDR3 DNA follows: TGTGCCAGCAGCGAGGGACAGCACCAATACAATGAGCAGTTCTTC.